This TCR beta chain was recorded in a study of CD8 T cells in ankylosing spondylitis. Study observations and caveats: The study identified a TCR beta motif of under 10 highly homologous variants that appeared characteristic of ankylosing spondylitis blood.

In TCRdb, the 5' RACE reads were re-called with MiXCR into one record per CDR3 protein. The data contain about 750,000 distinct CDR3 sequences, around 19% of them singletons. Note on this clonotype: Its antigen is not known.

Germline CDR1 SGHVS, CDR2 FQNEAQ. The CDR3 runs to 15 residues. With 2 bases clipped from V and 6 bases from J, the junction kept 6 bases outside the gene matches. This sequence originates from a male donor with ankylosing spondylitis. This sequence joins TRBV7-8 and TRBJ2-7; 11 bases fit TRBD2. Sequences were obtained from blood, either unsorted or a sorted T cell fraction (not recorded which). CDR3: CASSLTGLAEIEQYF. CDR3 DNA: TGTGCCAGCAGCTTAACGGGACTAGCGGAGATCGAGCAGTACTTC.